This TCR beta chain was documented in a study of CD8+ T cells in alopecia areata. General study points: TCRs were shared less clearly across patients than in mice, possibly for HLA-related reasons. Affected lesional scalp, above all in alopecia totalis/universalis, was more clonal than normal scalp. Among the cells sequenced in scalp samples are also the resident alphabeta T cells of normal skin.

Cells pooled from cutaneous lymph nodes were sorted on CD4, CD8alpha, NKG2D, NKG2ACE and other markers. Extraction of RNA preceded its reverse transcription into cDNA, which served as the sequencing template. Libraries were prepared by immunoSEQ multiplex PCR; TCRdb keeps only in-frame clonotypes and omits some of them. Altogether 250,000 or so clones were found in the sample, and no singletons occur. This clone was seen only a few times. The antigen remains unidentified. Mouse gene names and germline throughout. The sample has other DNA sequences that encode this CDR3 too. The sequenced sample was CD4+ T cells sorted from a lymph node. This sequence was found in a C3H/HeJ mouse with alopecia areata. Mouse MHC haplotype: H2-k.

The CDR3 DNA, read in part, is TGCACCTGCAGTGCCTGGGACAGCTATAATTCGCCC. Protein product: CTCSAWDSYNSP. The whole CDR3 protein reads CTCSAWDSYNSPLYF. This chain uses TRBV1 with TRBJ1-6, with 7 bases that match TRBD1. The read stops 3 residues short of the end of the CDR3; the missing end is completed from the germline J gene. TRBJ1-6 counts as an open reading frame of uncertain function. J was trimmed by 3 bases and V by 3 bases; bases with no gene match: 2. This CDR3 contains 15 residues. Germline values: CDR1 NSQYPW, CDR2 LRSPGD (reference sequence).